This entry is about one T cell receptor (beta chain). Its antigen is not identified. This sample is drawn from a study of cytomegalovirus exposure and HLA in healthy donors. Study at large: A previous analysis identified around 120 million unique TCR beta sequences derived from some 170 million T cells. Of the donors genotyped, several hundred in all, about 81% fell in the Caucasian-associated ancestry cluster. Study-level findings and limits: The classifier reportedly diagnosed cytomegalovirus status with high sensitivity and specificity. The sole available immune exposure information was CMV serostatus.

This PCR relied on a set of 60 Vbeta primers and 13 Jbeta primers. The table came from immunoSEQ multiplex PCR; TCRdb's copy has only in-frame clones and leaves some out. The table has 110,000 to 150,000 clones, more than 75% seen once; the top ten hold 2.5% to 3%. Germline loops: CDR1 SGHRS, CDR2 YFSETQ. After removal of 3 bases from V and 1 base from J, the junction contained 2 bases not matched to a gene. The CDR3 spans 14 residues. Sequences were obtained from PBMCs. The V and J genes are TRBV5-1 and TRBJ1-1; TRBD1 matches at 8 bases. The clonotype originates from a female donor in good health and CMV-seronegative. The CDR3 loop is CASSSGQGNTEAFF. The CDR3 DNA reads TGCGCCAGCAGCTCAGGACAGGGGAACACTGAAGCTTTCTTT.